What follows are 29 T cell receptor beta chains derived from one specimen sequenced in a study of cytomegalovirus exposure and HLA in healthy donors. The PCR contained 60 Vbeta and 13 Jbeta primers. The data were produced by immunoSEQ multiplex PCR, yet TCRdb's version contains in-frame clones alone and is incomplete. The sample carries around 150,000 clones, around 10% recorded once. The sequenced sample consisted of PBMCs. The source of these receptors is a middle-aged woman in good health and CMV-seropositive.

CDR3 nucleotide sequence: TGTGCCAGCAGCCGCGGGACGGGGAATGAAAAACTGTTTTTT. This encodes CASSRGTGNEKLFF. This chain uses TRBV7-9 with TRBJ1-4; tentatively, D is TRBD1 (5 bases). V was shortened by 5 bases and J by 5 bases, with 12 bases between the two germline ends. CDR3 length: 14 amino acids. From germline, CDR1 is SEHNR and CDR2 FQNEAQ (reference sequence). The variable domain in full, completed from reference TRBV7-9 and TRBJ1-4, reads DTGVSQNPRHKITKRGQNVTFRCDPISEHNRLYWYRQTLGQGPEFLTYFQNEAQLEKSRLLSDRFSAERPKGSFSTLEIQRTEQGDSAMYLCASSRGTGNEKLFFGSGTQLSVL.

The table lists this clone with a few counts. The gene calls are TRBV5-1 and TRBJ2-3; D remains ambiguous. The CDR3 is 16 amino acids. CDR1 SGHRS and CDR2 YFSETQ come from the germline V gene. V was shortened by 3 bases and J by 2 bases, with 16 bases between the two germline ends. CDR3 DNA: TGCGCCAGCAGCTACTACGGCGGAATCTCCACAGATACGCAGTATTTT. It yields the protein CASSYYGGISTDTQYF.

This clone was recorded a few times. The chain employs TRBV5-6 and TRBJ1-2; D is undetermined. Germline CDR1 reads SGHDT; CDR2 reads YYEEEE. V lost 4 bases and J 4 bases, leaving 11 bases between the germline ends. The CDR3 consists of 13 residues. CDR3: CASSPLRGYGYTF. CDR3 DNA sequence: TGTGCCAGCAGCCCCTTGAGAGGCTATGGCTACACCTTC.

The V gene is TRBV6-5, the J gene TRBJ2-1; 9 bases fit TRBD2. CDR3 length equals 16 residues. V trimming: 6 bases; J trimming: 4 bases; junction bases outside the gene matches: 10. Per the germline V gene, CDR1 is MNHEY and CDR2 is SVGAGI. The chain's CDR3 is CASSYRAGGQYNEQFF. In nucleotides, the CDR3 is TGTGCCAGCAGCTACAGGGCGGGGGGGCAGTACAATGAGCAGTTCTTC.

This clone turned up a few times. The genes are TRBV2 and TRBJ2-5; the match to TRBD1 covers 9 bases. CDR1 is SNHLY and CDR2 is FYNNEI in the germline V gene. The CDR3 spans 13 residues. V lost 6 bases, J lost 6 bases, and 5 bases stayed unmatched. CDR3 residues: CASSAGQGKTQYF. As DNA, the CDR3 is TGTGCCAGCAGCGCGGGACAGGGAAAGACCCAGTACTTC.

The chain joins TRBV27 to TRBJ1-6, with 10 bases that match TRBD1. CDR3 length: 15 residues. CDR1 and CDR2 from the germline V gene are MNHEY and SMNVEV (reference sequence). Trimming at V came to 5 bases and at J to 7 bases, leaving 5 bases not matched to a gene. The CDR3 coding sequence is TGTGCCAGCAGTCTGGGGACAGGGGAAAATTCACCCCTCCACTTT. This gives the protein CASSLGTGENSPLHF.

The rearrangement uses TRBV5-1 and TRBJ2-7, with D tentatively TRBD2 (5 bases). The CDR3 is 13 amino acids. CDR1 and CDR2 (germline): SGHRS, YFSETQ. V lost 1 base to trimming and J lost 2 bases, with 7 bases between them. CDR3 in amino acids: CASSLREAYEQYF. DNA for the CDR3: TGCGCCAGCAGCTTGCGGGAAGCCTACGAGCAGTACTTC. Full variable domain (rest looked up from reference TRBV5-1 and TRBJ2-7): KAGVTQTPRYLIKTRGQQVTLSCSPISGHRSVSWYQQTPGQGLQFLFEYFSETQRNKGNFPGRFSGRQFSNSRSEMNVSTLELGDSALYLCASSLREAYEQYFGPGTRLTVT.

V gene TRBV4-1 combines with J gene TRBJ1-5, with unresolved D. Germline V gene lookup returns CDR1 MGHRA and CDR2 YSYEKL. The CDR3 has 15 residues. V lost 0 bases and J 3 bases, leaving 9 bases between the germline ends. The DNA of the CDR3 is TGCGCCAGCAGCCAAGAATCCCAGAACAATCAGCCCCAGCATTTT. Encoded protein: CASSQESQNNQPQHF.

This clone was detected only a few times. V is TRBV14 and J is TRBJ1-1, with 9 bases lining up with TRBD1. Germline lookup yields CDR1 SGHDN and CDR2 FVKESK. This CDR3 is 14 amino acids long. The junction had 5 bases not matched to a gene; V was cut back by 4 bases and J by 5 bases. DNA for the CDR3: TGTGCCAGCAGCCCGGGACAGGGTCGGACTGAAGCTTTCTTT. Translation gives CASSPGQGRTEAFF.

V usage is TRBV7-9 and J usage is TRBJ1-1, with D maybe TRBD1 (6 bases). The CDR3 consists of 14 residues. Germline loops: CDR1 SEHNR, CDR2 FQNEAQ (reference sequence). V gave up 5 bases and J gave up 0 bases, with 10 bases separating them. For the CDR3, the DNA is TGTGCCAGCAGCACCCCAGGGGTGAACACTGAAGCTTTCTTT. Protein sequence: CASSTPGVNTEAFF.

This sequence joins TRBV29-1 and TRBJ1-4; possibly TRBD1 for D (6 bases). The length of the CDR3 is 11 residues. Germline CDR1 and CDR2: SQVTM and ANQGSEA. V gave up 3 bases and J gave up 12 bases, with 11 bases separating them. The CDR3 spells CSVEFRGELFF. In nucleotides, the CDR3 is TGCAGCGTTGAGTTCAGGGGAGAACTGTTTTTT.

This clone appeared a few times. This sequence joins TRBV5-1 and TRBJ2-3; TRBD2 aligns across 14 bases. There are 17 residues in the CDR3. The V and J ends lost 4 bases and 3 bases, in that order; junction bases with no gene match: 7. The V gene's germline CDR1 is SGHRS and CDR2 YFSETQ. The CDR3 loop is CASSKRTSGGLTDTQYF. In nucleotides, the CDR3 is TGCGCCAGCAGCAAGAGGACTAGCGGGGGGTTAACAGATACGCAGTATTTT.

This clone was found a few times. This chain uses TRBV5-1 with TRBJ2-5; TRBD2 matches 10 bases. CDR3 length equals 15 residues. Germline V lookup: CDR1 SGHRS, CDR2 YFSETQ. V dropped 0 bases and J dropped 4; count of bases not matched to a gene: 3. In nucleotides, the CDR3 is TGCGCCAGCAGCTTGGAAGCGGGGGGGAGAGAGACCCAGTACTTC. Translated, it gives CASSLEAGGRETQYF.

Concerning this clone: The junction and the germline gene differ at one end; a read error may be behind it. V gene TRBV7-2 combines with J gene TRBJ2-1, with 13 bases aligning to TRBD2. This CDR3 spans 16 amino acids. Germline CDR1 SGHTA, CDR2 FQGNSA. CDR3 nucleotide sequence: TGTGCCAGCAGCCTAGCCGGGACTAGCGGGGTATATGAGCAGTTCTTC. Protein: CASSLAGTSGVYEQFF.

The CDR3 DNA reads TGTGCCAGTAGTAATCTAGCGGGGGGAGGCAATGAGCAGTTCTTC. Protein: CASSNLAGGGNEQFF. This rearrangement joins TRBV19 to TRBJ2-1; 11 nucleotides agree with TRBD2. Trimming removed 4 bases from V and 6 bases from J; junction bases left unmatched: 5. The germline V gene encodes CDR1 LNHDA and CDR2 SQIVND (reference sequence). This CDR3 region has 15 residues.

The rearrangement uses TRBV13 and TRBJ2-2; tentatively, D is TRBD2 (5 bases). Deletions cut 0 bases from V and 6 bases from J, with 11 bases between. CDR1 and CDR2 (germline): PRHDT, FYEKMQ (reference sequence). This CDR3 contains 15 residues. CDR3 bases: TGTGCCAGCAGCTTAGGGGTCACGAGGGCCGGGGAGCTGTTTTTT. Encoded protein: CASSLGVTRAGELFF.

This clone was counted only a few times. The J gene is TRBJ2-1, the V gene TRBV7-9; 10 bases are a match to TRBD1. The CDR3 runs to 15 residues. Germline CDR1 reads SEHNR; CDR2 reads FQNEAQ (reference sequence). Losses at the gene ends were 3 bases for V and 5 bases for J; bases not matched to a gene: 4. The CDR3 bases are TGTGCCAGCAGCTTCTCCGGGACAGGGGACAATGAGCAGTTCTTC. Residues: CASSFSGTGDNEQFF.

The CDR3 coding sequence is TGTGCCAGCAGTTACTCCAAGGAGGCGAGCTATGGCTACACCTTC. It yields the protein CASSYSKEASYGYTF. This chain connects TRBV6-5 to TRBJ1-2; no reliable D call. Germline CDR1 is MNHEY and CDR2 is SVGAGI. This CDR3 spans 15 amino acids. V dropped 0 bases and J dropped 4 bases, with 12 bases sitting between them.

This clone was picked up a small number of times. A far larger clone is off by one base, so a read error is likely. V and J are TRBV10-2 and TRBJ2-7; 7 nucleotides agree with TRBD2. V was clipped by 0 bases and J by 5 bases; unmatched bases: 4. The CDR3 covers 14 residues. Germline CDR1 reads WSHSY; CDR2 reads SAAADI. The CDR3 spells CASSESPGRDEQYV. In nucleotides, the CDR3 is TGCGCCAGCAGTGAGTCGCCAGGGAGGGACGAGCAGTACGTC.

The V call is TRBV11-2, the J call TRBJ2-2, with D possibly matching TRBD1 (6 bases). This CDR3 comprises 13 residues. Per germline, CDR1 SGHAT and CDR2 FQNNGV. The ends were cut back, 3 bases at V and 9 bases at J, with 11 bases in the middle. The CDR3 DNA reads TGTGCCAGCAGCTTGGGGGCCCTTAGGGAGCTGTTTTTT. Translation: CASSLGALRELFF.

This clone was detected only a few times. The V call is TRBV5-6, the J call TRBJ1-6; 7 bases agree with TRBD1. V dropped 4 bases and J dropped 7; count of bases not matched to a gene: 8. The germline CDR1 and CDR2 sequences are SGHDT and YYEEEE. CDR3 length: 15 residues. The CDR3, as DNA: TGTGCCAGCAGCAGGTACAGGGGTGAAAATTCACCCCTCCACTTT. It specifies CASSRYRGENSPLHF.

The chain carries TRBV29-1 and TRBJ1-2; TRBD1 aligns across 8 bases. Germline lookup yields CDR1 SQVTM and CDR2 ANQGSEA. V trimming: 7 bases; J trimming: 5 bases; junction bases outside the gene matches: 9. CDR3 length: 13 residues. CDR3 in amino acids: CSAVDREGYGYTF. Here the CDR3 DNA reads TGCAGCGCCGTGGACAGGGAGGGGTATGGCTACACCTTC.

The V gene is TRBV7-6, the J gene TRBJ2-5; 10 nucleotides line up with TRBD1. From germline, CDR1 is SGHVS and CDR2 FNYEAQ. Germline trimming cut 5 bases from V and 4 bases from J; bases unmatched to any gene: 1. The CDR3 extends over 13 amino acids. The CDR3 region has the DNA TGTGCCAGCAGCAGGACAGGGGGAGAGACCCAGTACTTC. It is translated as CASSRTGGETQYF.

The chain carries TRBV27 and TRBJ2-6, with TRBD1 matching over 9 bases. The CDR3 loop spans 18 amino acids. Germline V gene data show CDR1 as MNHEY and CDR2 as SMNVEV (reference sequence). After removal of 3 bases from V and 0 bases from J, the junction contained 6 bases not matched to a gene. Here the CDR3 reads CASSLGDRDPSGANVLTF. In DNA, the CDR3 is TGTGCCAGCAGTTTGGGGGACAGGGATCCCTCTGGGGCCAACGTCCTGACTTTC.

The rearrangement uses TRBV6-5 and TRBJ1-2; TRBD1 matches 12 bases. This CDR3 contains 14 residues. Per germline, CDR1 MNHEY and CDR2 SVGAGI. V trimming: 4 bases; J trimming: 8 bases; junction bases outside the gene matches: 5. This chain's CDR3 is CASSSGTGGAGYTF. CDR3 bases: TGTGCCAGCAGTTCCGGGACAGGGGGCGCGGGCTACACCTTC.

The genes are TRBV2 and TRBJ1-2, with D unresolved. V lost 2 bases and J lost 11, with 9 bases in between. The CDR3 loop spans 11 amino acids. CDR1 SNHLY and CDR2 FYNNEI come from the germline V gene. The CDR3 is CASSETGPYTF. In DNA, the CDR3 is TGTGCCAGCAGTGAAACTGGGCCGTACACCTTC.

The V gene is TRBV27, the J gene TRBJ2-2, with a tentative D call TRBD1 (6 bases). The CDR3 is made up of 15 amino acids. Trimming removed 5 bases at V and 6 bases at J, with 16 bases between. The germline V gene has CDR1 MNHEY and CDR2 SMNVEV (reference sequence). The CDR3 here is CASSPLGAPPGELFF. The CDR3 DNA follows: TGTGCCAGCAGTCCACTGGGGGCGCCGCCCGGGGAGCTGTTTTTT.

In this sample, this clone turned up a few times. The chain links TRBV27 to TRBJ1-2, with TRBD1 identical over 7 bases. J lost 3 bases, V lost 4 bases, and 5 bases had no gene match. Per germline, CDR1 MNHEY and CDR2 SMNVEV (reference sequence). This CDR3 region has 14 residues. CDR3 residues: CASSSAGTDYGYTF. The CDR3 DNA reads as TGTGCCAGCAGTTCCGCCGGGACAGACTATGGCTACACCTTC.

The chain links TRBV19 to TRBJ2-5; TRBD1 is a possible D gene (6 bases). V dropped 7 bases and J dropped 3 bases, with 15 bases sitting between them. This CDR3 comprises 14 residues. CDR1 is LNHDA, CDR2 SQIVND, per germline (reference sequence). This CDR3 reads CASIWATGKETQYF. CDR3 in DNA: TGTGCCAGTATTTGGGCGACAGGAAAAGAGACCCAGTACTTC. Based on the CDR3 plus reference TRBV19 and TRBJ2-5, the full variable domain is DGGITQSPKYLFRKEGQNVTLSCEQNLNHDAMYWYRQDPGQGLRLIYYSQIVNDFQKGDIAEGYSVSREKKESFPLTVTSAQKNPTAFYLCASIWATGKETQYFGPGTRLLVL.